One and the same sample provided the 13 T cell receptor beta chains below, sequenced in a study of technical replicates of blood from several donors. TCRdb's table, derived via immunoSEQ multiplex PCR, lists solely in-frame clones and lacks some. Of tens of thousands of clones detected, 95% to 98% appear once; the ten largest clones hold approximately 0.25%. The specimen sequenced was T cells isolated from PBMCs. The source is a human donor in good health.

V gene TRBV27 combines with J gene TRBJ2-7; 10 bases match TRBD2. This CDR3 is built from 14 residues. From germline, CDR1 is MNHEY and CDR2 SMNVEV (reference sequence). V gave up 10 bases and J gave up 3 bases; unmatched junction bases: 9. CDR3 protein: CATSWTSGGYEQYF. The DNA of the CDR3 is TGTGCCACCTCCTGGACTAGCGGAGGCTACGAGCAGTACTTC.

CDR3 protein: CASSHGNRSLGEQYF. The CDR3 DNA reads as TGCGCCAGCAGTCACGGGAATCGGTCCTTGGGCGAGCAGTACTTC. V is TRBV23-1 and J is TRBJ2-7; the D gene is possibly TRBD2 (5 bases). TRBV23-1 is an ORF; its function is uncertain. The CDR3 runs 15 residues. V lost 3 bases and J 6 bases, leaving 18 bases between the germline ends.

This chain connects TRBV4-1 to TRBJ1-5, with TRBD1 identical over 10 bases. Trimming removed 1 base from V and 4 bases from J; junction bases left unmatched: 4. Looked up from germline, CDR1 is MGHRA and CDR2 is YSYEKL. CDR3 size: 16 residues. This CDR3 is CASSQGQGALNQPQHF. The CDR3 bases are TGCGCCAGCAGCCAAGGACAGGGGGCCTTAAATCAGCCCCAGCATTTT.

The rearrangement joins TRBV29-1 to TRBJ2-7; no firm D call. The V end was cut by 1 base, the J end by 3 bases, with 4 bases between. The CDR3 extends over 11 amino acids. The germline V gene encodes CDR1 SQVTM and CDR2 ANQGSEA. CDR3 amino acids: CSVEVHYEQYF. CDR3 DNA: TGCAGCGTTGAAGTCCACTACGAGCAGTACTTC.

The DNA of the CDR3 is TGTGCCAGCAGTCCAAACAGGGGGACTGAAGCTTTCTTT. Its protein product is CASSPNRGTEAFF. V usage is TRBV27 and J usage is TRBJ1-1; 8 nucleotides line up with TRBD1. Losses at the gene ends were 5 bases for V and 5 bases for J; bases not matched to a gene: 4. Germline CDR1 reads MNHEY; CDR2 reads SMNVEV (reference sequence). This CDR3 comprises 13 residues.

The chain joins TRBV4-2 to TRBJ2-2; perhaps TRBD1 as D (5 bases). The germline V and J ends were trimmed by 4 bases and 6 bases, with 6 bases remaining between them. There are 12 residues in the CDR3. CDR1 and CDR2 from the germline V gene are LGHNA and YNFKEQ. The CDR3 DNA reads TGTGCCAGCAGCCTACAGGCCGGGGAGCTGTTTTTT. As protein: CASSLQAGELFF.

The J gene is TRBJ2-5, the V gene TRBV5-4; TRBD2 matches 11 bases. CDR3 length: 16 amino acids. Germline trimming cut 4 bases from V and 2 bases from J; bases unmatched to any gene: 7. The germline V gene has CDR1 SGHNT and CDR2 YYREEE (reference sequence). The CDR3 here is CASSRGTSGEQETQYF. The CDR3 nucleotides read TGTGCCAGCAGCCGGGGGACTAGCGGAGAGCAAGAGACCCAGTACTTC.

The rearrangement joins TRBV18 to TRBJ2-2; TRBD1 matches 7 bases. V lost 7 bases to trimming and J lost 4 bases; unmatched junction nucleotides: 9. Germline CDR1 and CDR2: KGHSH and LQKENI. This CDR3 comprises 15 residues. For the CDR3, the DNA is TGTGCCAGCTTTAAAGGAGCAGGGGGCACCGGGGAGCTGTTTTTT. Translating gives CASFKGAGGTGELFF.

V and J are TRBV4-1 and TRBJ2-3, with 13 bases identical to TRBD2. The CDR3 runs to 18 residues. Germline values: CDR1 MGHRA, CDR2 YSYEKL. V gave up 1 base and J gave up 7 bases; unmatched junction bases: 11. CDR3 sequence (DNA): TGCGCCAGCAGCCAAGTAGACTTAGGACTAGCGGGAGTTAATACGCAGTATTTT. Translated, it gives CASSQVDLGLAGVNTQYF.

The chain couples TRBV15 to TRBJ2-5, with TRBD2 identical over 7 bases. This CDR3 region has 12 residues. The V gene end was trimmed by 6 bases and the J gene end by 5 bases; junction bases not matched to a gene: 3. The germline V gene encodes CDR1 LNHNV and CDR2 YYDKDF (reference sequence). The CDR3 protein is CATRKGGETQYF. The DNA for the CDR3 is TGTGCCACCAGGAAGGGAGGGGAGACCCAGTACTTC.

The rearrangement uses TRBV6-5 and TRBJ2-7, with 7 bases lining up with TRBD1. V was clipped by 3 bases and J by 4 bases; unmatched bases: 3. The germline gives CDR1 MNHEY, CDR2 SVGAGI. This CDR3 has 13 residues. This CDR3 reads CASSYGTEYEQYF. The CDR3 nucleotides are TGTGCCAGCAGTTATGGGACAGAGTACGAGCAGTACTTC.

The V call is TRBV9, the J call TRBJ1-2; D ambiguous. This CDR3 contains 12 residues. Germline V gives CDR1 SGDLS, CDR2 YYNGEE. V was cut by 3 bases and J by 6 bases, with 9 bases left in between. The CDR3 DNA reads as TGTGCCAGCAGCGCGGACTTGAATGGCTACACCTTC. Translating it yields CASSADLNGYTF. Combining the CDR3 with reference TRBV9 and TRBJ1-2 gives the whole variable domain DSGVTQTPKHLITATGQRVTLRCSPRSGDLSVYWYQQSLDQGLQFLIQYYNGEERAKGNILERFSAQQFPDLHSELNLSSLELGDSALYFCASSADLNGYTFGSGTRLTVV.

The V call is TRBV9, the J call TRBJ2-1; D not certain. The CDR3 has 16 residues. V lost 3 bases and J 4 bases, leaving 17 bases between the germline ends. Per germline, CDR1 SGDLS and CDR2 YYNGEE. The CDR3 region has the DNA TGTGCCAGCAGCGCCTCTGGCGGTCGAGGTTACAATGAGCAGTTCTTC. It encodes CASSASGGRGYNEQFF.